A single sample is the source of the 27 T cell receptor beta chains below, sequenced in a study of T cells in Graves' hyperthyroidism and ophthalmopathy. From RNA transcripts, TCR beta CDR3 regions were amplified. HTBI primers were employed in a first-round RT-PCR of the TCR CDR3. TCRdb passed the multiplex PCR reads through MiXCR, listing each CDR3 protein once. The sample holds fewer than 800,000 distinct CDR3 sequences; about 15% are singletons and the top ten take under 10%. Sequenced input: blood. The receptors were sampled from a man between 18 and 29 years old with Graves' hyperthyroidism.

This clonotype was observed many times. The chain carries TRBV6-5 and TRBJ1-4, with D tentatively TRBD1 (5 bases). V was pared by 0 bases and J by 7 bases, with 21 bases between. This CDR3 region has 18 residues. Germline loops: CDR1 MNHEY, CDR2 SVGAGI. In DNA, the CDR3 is TGTGCCAGCAGTTACTCACCCTTCGCAAGGGGATGGGGTGAAAAACTGTTTTTT. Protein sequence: CASSYSPFARGWGEKLFF.

CDR3 loop: CSARELAGGGSYNEQFF. CDR3 nucleotides: TGCAGTGCTAGAGAACTAGCGGGAGGGGGGTCCTACAATGAGCAGTTCTTC. This chain joins TRBV20-1 and TRBJ2-1; TRBD2 matches 13 bases. Germline loops: CDR1 DFQATT, CDR2 SNEGSKA (reference sequence). CDR3 length: 17 residues. The V segment lost 0 bases and the J segment 1 base; nucleotides outside the gene matches: 3.

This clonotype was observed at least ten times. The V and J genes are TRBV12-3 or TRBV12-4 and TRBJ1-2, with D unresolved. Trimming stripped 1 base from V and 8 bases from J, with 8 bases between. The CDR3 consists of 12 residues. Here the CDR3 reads CASSLDWRGYTF. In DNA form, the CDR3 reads TGTGCCAGCAGTTTAGATTGGAGAGGCTACACCTTC.

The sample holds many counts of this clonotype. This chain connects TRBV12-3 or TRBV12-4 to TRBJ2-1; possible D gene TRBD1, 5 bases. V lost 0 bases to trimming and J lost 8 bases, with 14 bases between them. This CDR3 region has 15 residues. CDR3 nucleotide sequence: TGTGCCAGCAGTTTAGCGGGGCACCTCCGTGATGAGCAGTTCTTC. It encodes CASSLAGHLRDEQFF.

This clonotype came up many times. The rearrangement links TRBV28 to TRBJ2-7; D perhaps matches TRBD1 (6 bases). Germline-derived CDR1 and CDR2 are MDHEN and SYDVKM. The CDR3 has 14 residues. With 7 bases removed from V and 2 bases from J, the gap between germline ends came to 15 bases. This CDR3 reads CASKGHLVTYEQYF. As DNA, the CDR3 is TGTGCCAGCAAGGGACACCTAGTCACCTACGAGCAGTACTTC.

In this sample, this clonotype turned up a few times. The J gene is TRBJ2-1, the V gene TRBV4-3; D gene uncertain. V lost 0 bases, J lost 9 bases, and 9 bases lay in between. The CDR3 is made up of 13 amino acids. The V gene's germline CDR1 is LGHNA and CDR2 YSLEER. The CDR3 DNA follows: TGCGCCAGCAGCCAAGATGGCTCGGTTGAGCAGTTCTTC. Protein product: CASSQDGSVEQFF.

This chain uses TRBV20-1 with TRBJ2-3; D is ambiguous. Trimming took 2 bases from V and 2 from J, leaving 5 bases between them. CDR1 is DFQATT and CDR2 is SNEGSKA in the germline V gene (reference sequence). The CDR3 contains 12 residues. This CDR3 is CSARFSTDTQYF. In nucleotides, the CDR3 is TGCAGTGCTAGATTTTCCACAGATACGCAGTATTTT.

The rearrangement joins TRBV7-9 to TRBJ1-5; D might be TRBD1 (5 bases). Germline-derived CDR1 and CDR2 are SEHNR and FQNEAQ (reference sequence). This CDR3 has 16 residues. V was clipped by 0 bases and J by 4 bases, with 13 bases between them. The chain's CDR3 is CASSLASGVGNQPQHF. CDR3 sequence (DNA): TGTGCCAGCAGCTTAGCGTCGGGGGTAGGTAATCAGCCCCAGCATTTT.

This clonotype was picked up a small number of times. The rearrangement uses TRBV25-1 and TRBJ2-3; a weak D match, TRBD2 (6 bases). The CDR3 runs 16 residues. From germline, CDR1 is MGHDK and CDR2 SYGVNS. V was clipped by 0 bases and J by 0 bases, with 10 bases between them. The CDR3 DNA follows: TGTGCCAGCAGTGAATACAGGGACTCTAGCACAGATACGCAGTATTTT. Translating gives CASSEYRDSSTDTQYF.

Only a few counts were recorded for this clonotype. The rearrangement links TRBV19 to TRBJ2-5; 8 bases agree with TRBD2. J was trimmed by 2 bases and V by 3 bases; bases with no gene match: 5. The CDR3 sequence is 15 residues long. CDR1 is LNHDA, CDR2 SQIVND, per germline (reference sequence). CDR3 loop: CASSIRPSGQETQYF. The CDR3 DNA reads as TGTGCCAGTAGTATTCGGCCTAGCGGGCAAGAGACCCAGTACTTC.

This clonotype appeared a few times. The CDR3 loop reads CASSPWTSGGTDTQYF. Written as DNA, the CDR3 is TGTGCCAGCAGTCCGTGGACTAGCGGAGGCACAGATACGCAGTATTTT. The rearrangement links TRBV28 to TRBJ2-3; 10 bases fit TRBD2. CDR3 length: 16 amino acids. Germline V gene data show CDR1 as MDHEN and CDR2 as SYDVKM. V was pared by 5 bases and J by 1 base, with 6 bases of the junction left unmatched.

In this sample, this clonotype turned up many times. CDR3 in DNA: TGTGCCAGCAGCCCCCGGACCGAGTCCTACGAGCAGTACTTC. Its protein product is CASSPRTESYEQYF. The V gene is TRBV7-6, the J gene TRBJ2-7; D remains ambiguous. The CDR3 contains 14 residues. Trimming pared 5 bases from V and 1 base from J, leaving 12 bases between. Germline lookup yields CDR1 SGHVS and CDR2 FNYEAQ.

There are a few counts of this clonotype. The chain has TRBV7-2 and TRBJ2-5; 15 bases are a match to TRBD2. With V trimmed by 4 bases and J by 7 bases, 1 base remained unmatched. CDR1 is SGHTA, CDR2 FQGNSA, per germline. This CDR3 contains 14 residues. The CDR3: CASSSGLAGGTQYF. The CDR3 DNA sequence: TGTGCCAGCAGCTCGGGACTAGCGGGAGGGACCCAGTACTTC.

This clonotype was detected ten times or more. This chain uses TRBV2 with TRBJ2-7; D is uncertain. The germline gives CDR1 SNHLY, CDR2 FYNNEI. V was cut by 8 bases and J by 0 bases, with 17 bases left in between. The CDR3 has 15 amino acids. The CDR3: CASSGPSVSSYEQYF. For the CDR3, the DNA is TGTGCCAGCTCTGGCCCAAGCGTCAGCTCCTACGAGCAGTACTTC.

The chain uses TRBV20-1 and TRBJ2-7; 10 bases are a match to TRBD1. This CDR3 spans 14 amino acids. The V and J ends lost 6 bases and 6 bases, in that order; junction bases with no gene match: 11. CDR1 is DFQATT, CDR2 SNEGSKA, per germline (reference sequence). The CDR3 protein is CSAARTGGFAEQYF. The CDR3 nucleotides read TGCAGTGCGGCCAGGACAGGGGGTTTTGCCGAGCAGTACTTC.

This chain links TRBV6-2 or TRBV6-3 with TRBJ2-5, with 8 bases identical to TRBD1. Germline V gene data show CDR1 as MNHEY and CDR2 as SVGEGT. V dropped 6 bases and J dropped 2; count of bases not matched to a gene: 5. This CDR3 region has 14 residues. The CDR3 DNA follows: TGTGCCAGCAGAATGGGGACAGGACAAGAGACCCAGTACTTC. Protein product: CASRMGTGQETQYF.

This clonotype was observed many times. The CDR3 coding sequence is TGCAGTGCAGGTCCCAGGGCCAAGTCGGTCGAGCAGTACTTC. This sequence encodes CSAGPRAKSVEQYF. The chain combines TRBV20-1 with TRBJ2-7; weak D call: TRBD1 (5 bases). Per germline, CDR1 DFQATT and CDR2 SNEGSKA (reference sequence). V lost 6 bases and J lost 6, with 21 bases in between. This CDR3 is 14 amino acids long.

CDR3 in DNA: TGTGCCAGCAGCTACGCCATTAACACTGAAGCTTTCTTT. Its protein product is CASSYAINTEAFF. The gene calls are TRBV13 and TRBJ1-1; no clear D. CDR1 and CDR2 from the germline V gene are PRHDT and FYEKMQ (reference sequence). The germline V and J ends were trimmed by 4 bases and 2 bases, with 8 bases remaining between them. The CDR3 contains 13 residues.

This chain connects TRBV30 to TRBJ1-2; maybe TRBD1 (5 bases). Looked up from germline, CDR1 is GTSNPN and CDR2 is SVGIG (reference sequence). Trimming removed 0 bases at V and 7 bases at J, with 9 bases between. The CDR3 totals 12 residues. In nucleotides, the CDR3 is TGTGCCTGGAGTGTATCAGGGATTGGCTACACCTTC. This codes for CAWSVSGIGYTF.

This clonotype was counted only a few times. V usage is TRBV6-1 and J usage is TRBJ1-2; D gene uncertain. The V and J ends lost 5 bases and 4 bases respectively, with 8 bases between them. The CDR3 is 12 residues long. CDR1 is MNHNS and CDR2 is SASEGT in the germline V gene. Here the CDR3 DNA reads TGTGCCAGCAGTATGGAGGGCTATGGCTACACCTTC. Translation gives CASSMEGYGYTF.

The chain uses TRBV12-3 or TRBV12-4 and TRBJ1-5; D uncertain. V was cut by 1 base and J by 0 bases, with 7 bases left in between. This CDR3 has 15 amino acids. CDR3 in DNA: TGTGCCAGCAGTTTAGGCAGGCATAGCAATCAGCCCCAGCATTTT. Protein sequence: CASSLGRHSNQPQHF.

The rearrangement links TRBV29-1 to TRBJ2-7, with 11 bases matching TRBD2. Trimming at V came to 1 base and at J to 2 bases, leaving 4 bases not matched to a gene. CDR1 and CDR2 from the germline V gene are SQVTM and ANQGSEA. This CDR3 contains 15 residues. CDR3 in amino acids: CSVEGQTSGTYEQYF. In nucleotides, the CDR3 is TGCAGCGTTGAAGGACAGACTAGCGGGACCTACGAGCAGTACTTC.

CDR3 coding DNA: TGTGCCAGCAGCGTAGGTGGACTCGAGCTGTTTTTT. Its translation is CASSVGGLELFF. The chain couples TRBV9 to TRBJ2-2, with D possibly matching TRBD2 (5 bases). The ends were cut back, 0 bases at V and 11 bases at J, with 8 bases in the middle. Germline V CDR1 and CDR2: SGDLS, YYNGEE. This CDR3 has 12 residues.

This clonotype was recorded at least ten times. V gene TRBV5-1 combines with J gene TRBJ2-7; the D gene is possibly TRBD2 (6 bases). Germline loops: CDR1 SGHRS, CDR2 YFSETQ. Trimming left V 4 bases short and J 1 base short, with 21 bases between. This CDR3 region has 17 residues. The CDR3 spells CASSHERRGLVSYEQYF. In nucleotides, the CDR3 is TGCGCCAGCAGCCACGAGAGGAGGGGACTGGTGTCCTACGAGCAGTACTTC.

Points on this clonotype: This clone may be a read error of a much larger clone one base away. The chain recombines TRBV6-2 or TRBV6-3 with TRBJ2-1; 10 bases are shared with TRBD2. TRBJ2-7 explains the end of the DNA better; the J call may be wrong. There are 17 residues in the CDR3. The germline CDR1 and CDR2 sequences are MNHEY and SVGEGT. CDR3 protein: CASSYDPSGSSYNEQYF. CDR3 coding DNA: TGTGCCAGCAGTTACGACCCTAGCGGGAGCTCCTACAATGAGCAGTACTTC.

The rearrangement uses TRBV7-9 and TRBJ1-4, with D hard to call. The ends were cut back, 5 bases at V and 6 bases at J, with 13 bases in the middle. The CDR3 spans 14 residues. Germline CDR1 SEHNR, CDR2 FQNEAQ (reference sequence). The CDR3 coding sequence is TGTGCCAGCAGCCCTCTGTGGGGAGATGAAAAACTGTTTTTT. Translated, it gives CASSPLWGDEKLFF.

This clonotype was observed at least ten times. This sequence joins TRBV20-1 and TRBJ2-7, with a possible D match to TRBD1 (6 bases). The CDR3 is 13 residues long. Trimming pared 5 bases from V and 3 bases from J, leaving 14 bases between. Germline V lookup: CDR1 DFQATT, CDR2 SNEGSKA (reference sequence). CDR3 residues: CSAYRDTNYEQYF. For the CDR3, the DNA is TGCAGTGCTTACCGGGACACCAACTACGAGCAGTACTTC.